These 12 T cell receptor beta chains share one sample of origin, sequenced in a study of blood T cell repertoires in COVID-19. This table comes from immunoSEQ multiplex PCR, and its TCRdb copy is limited to in-frame clones, with some not included. The data contain over 600,000 clones, 90% of them singletons. The sample comprised peripheral blood. The receptors stem from a woman aged 18 to 35 with acute or convalescent COVID-19.

With respect to this clone: The sample carries other DNA sequences with the same CDR3. V and J are TRBV14 and TRBJ1-1; possibly TRBD1 for D (6 bases). V was pared by 1 base and J by 5 bases, with 8 bases between. Germline V gene lookup returns CDR1 SGHDN and CDR2 FVKESK. This CDR3 is built from 13 residues. The CDR3 here is CASSQVQGTEAFF. CDR3 nucleotides: TGTGCCAGCAGCCAAGTACAGGGTACTGAAGCTTTCTTT.

This chain uses TRBV23-1 with TRBJ1-5; D is ambiguous. TRBV23-1 is designated an ORF whose function remains uncertain. The V gene lost 4 bases and the J gene lost 0 bases, with 7 bases spanning the gap. The CDR3 spans 14 residues. CDR3 residues: CASSLGDSNQPQHF. The CDR3 DNA sequence: TGCGCCAGCAGTCTAGGAGATAGCAATCAGCCCCAGCATTTT.

V and J are TRBV7-6 and TRBJ2-3; 7 bases agree with TRBD1. CDR3 length equals 15 residues. With V trimmed by 3 bases and J by 2 bases, 5 bases remained unmatched. Germline values: CDR1 SGHVS, CDR2 FNYEAQ. The CDR3 sequence is CASSLGTVLTDTQYF. CDR3 coding DNA: TGTGCCAGCAGCTTGGGGACAGTTCTCACAGATACGCAGTATTTT.

The chain uses TRBV7-6 and TRBJ1-2; perhaps TRBD1 as D (5 bases). V lost 5 bases and J lost 3, with 16 bases in between. CDR1 and CDR2 from the germline V gene are SGHVS and FNYEAQ. The CDR3 spans 15 residues. The CDR3 nucleotides read TGTGCCAGCAGCCCAAGCCCTCAGGGATACTATGGCTACACCTTC. Residues: CASSPSPQGYYGYTF.

This clone was observed a handful of times. This chain uses TRBV21-1 with TRBJ1-2; the tabulated D call, TRBD1, remains unverified against the DNA. TRBV21-1 is a known pseudogene. The CDR3 sequence is 16 residues long. The CDR3 reads CASSKPPGENYYGYTF. The CDR3 DNA reads TGTGCCAGCAGCAAACCCCCAGGGGAGAATTACTATGGCTACACCTTC.

This chain links TRBV11-2 with TRBJ1-6, with TRBD1 matching 9 bases. Germline CDR1 is SGHAT and CDR2 is FQNNGV. This CDR3 contains 15 residues. With 2 bases clipped from V and 6 bases from J, the junction kept 2 bases outside the gene matches. DNA for the CDR3: TGTGCCAGCAGCTTAATGGGACAGGGTAATTCACCCCTCCACTTT. It codes for CASSLMGQGNSPLHF.

V and J are TRBV9 and TRBJ2-5; 9 bases fit TRBD1. Germline-derived CDR1 and CDR2 are SGDLS and YYNGEE. V was clipped by 4 bases and J by 1 base; unmatched bases: 11. This CDR3 has 17 residues. In nucleotides, the CDR3 is TGTGCCAGCAGCCCCCGCAGGTGGGACAGGGCCCAAGAGACCCAGTACTTC. Protein product: CASSPRRWDRAQETQYF. Filled out from reference TRBV9 and TRBJ2-5, the complete variable domain reads DSGVTQTPKHLITATGQRVTLRCSPRSGDLSVYWYQQSLDQGLQFLIQYYNGEERAKGNILERFSAQQFPDLHSELNLSSLELGDSALYFCASSPRRWDRAQETQYFGPGTRLLVL.

The chain couples TRBV5-1 to TRBJ1-5; D unresolved. CDR3 length equals 15 residues. Trimming took 0 bases from V and 4 from J, leaving 11 bases between them. Per germline, CDR1 SGHRS and CDR2 YFSETQ. The CDR3 DNA is TGCGCCAGCAGCTTGGCGGGAGGGAATAATCAGCCCCAGCATTTT. It yields the protein CASSLAGGNNQPQHF.

The chain combines TRBV12-3 or TRBV12-4 with TRBJ1-1; D unclear. The V gene lost 5 bases and the J gene lost 7 bases, with 11 bases spanning the gap. The CDR3 consists of 12 residues. CDR3 loop: CASSPQAVEAFF. The CDR3, as DNA: TGTGCCAGCAGTCCGCAAGCCGTTGAAGCTTTCTTT.

This chain connects TRBV12-5 to TRBJ1-2; D is perhaps TRBD1 (5 bases). Germline V CDR1 and CDR2: LGHNT, FRNRAP. The CDR3 contains 15 residues. Trimming cost V 4 bases and J 3 bases, with 15 bases left between them. CDR3: CASGSHLTGDYGYTF. The CDR3 nucleotides are TGTGCTAGTGGTTCCCACCTCACAGGAGACTATGGCTACACCTTC.

The chain carries TRBV7-9 and TRBJ2-7, with 12 bases identical to TRBD2. The CDR3 sequence is 14 residues long. After removal of 7 bases from V and 3 bases from J, the junction contained 4 bases not matched to a gene. CDR1 and CDR2 (germline): SEHNR, FQNEAQ (reference sequence). DNA for the CDR3: TGTGCCAGCATGAGACTAGCGGGGGACTACGAGCAGTACTTC. Translated, it gives CASMRLAGDYEQYF. Looking up the rest from reference TRBV7-9 and TRBJ2-7 gives the full variable domain: DTGVSQNPRHKITKRGQNVTFRCDPISEHNRLYWYRQTLGQGPEFLTYFQNEAQLEKSRLLSDRFSAERPKGSFSTLEIQRTEQGDSAMYLCASMRLAGDYEQYFGPGTRLTVT.

The chain links TRBV6-5 to TRBJ1-5; a possible D gene is TRBD1 (5 bases). CDR1 and CDR2 from the germline V gene are MNHEY and SVGAGI. Trimming took off 7 bases at V and 9 bases at J, with 22 bases between the two ends. This CDR3 region has 15 residues. The CDR3 sequence is CASTAAGGIWGPQHF. In DNA form, the CDR3 reads TGTGCCAGCACCGCCGCCGGGGGGATATGGGGGCCCCAGCATTTT.